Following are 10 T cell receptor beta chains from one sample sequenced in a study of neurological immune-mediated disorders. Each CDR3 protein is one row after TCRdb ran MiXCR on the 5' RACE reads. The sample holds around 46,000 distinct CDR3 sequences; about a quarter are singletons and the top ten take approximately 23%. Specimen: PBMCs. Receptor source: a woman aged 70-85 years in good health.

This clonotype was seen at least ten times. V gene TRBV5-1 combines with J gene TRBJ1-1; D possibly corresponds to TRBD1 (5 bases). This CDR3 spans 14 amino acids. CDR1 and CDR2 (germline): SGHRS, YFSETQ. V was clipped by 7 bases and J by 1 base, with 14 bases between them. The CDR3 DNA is TGCGCCAGCGGCAAAGGACAACCGAACACTGAAGCTTTCTTT. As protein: CASGKGQPNTEAFF.

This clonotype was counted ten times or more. The DNA for the CDR3 is TGTGCCAGCAGTGACTCTGGGGATCCCTACAATGAGCAGTTCTTC. This sequence encodes CASSDSGDPYNEQFF. The chain is built from TRBV6-4 and TRBJ2-1; no clear D. Trimming took off 0 bases at V and 2 bases at J, with 8 bases between the two ends. Germline values: CDR1 MRHNA, CDR2 SNTAGT. This CDR3 has 15 residues.

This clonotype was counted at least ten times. In DNA form, the CDR3 reads TGTGCCATCAGACGGGAAGGGGATAATCAGCCCCAGCATTTT. Protein product: CAIRREGDNQPQHF. The chain has TRBV10-3 and TRBJ1-5; a possible D gene is TRBD1 (5 bases). This CDR3 spans 14 amino acids. V lost 6 bases, J lost 4 bases, and 13 bases lay in between. Germline V CDR1 and CDR2: ENHRY, SYGVKD.

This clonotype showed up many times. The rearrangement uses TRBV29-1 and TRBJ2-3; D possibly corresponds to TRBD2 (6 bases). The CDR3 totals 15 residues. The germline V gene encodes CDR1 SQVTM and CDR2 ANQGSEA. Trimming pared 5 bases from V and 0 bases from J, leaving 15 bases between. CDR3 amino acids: CSVQEGHSSTDTQYF. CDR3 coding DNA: TGCAGCGTTCAGGAGGGCCACTCTAGCACAGATACGCAGTATTTT.

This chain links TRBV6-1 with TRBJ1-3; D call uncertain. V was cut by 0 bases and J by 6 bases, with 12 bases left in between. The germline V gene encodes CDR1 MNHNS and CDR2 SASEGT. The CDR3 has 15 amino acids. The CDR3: CASSEASMLVNTIYF. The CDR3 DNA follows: TGTGCCAGCAGTGAAGCCTCTATGCTCGTAAACACCATATATTTT.

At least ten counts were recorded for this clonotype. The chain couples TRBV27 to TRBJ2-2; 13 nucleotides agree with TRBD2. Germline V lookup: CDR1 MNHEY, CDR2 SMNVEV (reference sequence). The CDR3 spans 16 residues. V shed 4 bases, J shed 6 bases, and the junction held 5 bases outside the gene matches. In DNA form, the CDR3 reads TGTGCCAGCAGTTCGGGACTAGCGGGATTGGCCGGGGAGCTGTTTTTT. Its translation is CASSSGLAGLAGELFF.

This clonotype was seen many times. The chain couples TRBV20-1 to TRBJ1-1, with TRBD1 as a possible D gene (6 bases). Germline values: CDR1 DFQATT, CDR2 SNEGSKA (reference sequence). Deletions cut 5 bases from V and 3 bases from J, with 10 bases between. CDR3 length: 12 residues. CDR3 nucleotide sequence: TGCAGTGCTGAGGGGGGGGACACTGAAGCTTTCTTT. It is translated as CSAEGGDTEAFF.

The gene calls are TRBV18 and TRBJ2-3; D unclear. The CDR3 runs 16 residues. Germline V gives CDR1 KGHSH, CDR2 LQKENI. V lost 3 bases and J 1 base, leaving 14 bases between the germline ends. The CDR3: CASSPMRTTRTDTQYF. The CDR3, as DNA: TGTGCCAGCTCACCGATGCGAACTACACGCACAGATACGCAGTATTTT. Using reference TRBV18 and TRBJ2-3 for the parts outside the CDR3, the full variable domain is NAGVMQNPRHLVRRRGQEARLRCSPMKGHSHVYWYRQLPEEGLKFMVYLQKENIIDESGMPKERFSAEFPKEGPSILRIQQVVRGDSAAYFCASSPMRTTRTDTQYFGPGTRLTVL.

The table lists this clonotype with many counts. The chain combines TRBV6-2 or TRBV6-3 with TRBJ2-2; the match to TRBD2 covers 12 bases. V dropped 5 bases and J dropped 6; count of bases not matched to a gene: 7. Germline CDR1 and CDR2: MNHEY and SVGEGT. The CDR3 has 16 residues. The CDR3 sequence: CASSKTSGRGPGELFF. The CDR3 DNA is TGTGCCAGCAGTAAGACTAGCGGGAGAGGGCCCGGGGAGCTGTTTTTT.

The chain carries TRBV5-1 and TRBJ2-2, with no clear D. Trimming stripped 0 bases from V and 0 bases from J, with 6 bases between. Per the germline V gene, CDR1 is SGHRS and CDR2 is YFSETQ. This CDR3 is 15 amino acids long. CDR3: CASSLGAANTGELFF. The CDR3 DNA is TGCGCCAGCAGCTTGGGTGCGGCGAACACCGGGGAGCTGTTTTTT.